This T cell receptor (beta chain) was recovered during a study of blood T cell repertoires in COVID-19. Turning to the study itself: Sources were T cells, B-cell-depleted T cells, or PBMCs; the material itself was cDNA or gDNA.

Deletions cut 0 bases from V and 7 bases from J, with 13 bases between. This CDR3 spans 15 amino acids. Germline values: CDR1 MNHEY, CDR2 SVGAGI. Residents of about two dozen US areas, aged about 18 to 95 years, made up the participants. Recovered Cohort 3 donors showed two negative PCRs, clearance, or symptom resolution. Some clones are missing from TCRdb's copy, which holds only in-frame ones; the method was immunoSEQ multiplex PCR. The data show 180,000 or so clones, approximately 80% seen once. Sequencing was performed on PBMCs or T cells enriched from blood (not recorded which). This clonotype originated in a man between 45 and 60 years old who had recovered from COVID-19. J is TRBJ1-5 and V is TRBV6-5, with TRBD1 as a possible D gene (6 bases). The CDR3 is CASSYSGGGGQPQHF. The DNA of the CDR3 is TGTGCCAGCAGTTACTCGGGAGGGGGGGGACAGCCCCAGCATTTT.